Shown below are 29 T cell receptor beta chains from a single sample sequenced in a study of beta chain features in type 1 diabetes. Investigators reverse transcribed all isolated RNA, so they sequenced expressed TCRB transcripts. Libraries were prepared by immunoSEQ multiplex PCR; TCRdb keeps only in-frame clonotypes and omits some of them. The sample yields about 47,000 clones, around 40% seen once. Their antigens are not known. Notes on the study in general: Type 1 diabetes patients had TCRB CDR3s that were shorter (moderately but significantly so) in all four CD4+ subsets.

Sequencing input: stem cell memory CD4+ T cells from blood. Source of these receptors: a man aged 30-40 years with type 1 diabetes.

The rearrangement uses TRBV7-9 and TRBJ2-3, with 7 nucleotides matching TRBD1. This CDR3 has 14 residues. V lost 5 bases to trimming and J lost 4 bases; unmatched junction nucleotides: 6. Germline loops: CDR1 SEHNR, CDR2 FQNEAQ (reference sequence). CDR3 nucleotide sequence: TGTGCCAGCAGCGATACAGGGGCGGCAGATACGCAGTATTTT. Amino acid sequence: CASSDTGAADTQYF.

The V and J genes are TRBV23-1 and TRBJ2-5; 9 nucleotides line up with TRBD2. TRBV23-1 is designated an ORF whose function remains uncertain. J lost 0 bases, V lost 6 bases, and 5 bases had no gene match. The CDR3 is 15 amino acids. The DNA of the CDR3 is TGCGCCAGCAGCCCAGCGGGGGGTCACCAAGAGACCCAGTACTTC. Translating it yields CASSPAGGHQETQYF.

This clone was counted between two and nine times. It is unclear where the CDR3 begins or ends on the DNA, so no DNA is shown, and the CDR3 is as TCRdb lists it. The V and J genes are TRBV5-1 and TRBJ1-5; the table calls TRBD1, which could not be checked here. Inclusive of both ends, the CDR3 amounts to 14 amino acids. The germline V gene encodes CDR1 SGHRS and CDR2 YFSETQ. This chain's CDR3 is CASSSGQGNQPQHF.

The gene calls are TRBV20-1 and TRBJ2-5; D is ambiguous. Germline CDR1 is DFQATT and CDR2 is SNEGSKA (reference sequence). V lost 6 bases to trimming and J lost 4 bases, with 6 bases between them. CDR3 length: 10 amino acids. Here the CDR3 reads CSAPLETQYF. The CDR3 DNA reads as TGCAGTGCCCCGTTAGAGACCCAGTACTTC.

The CDR3 DNA reads as TGTGCCAGCAGCCCGGACTTTTACGAGCAGTACTTC. This codes for CASSPDFYEQYF. The chain couples TRBV6-1 to TRBJ2-7; D perhaps matches TRBD2 (5 bases). The germline V gene encodes CDR1 MNHNS and CDR2 SASEGT. The CDR3 runs to 12 residues. The V end lost 6 bases, the J end lost 4 bases, and 10 bases lay between the germline ends.

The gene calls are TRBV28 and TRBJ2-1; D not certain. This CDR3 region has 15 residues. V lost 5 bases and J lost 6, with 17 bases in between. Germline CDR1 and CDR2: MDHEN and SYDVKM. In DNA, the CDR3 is TGTGCCAGCAGTACACCAGGATTCGGCGTCAATGAGCAGTTCTTC. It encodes CASSTPGFGVNEQFF.

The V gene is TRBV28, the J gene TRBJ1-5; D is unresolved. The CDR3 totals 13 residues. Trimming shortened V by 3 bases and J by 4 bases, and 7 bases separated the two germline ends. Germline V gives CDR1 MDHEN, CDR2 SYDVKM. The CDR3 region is CASSLVGNQPQHF. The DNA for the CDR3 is TGTGCCAGCAGTTTGGTCGGGAATCAGCCCCAGCATTTT.

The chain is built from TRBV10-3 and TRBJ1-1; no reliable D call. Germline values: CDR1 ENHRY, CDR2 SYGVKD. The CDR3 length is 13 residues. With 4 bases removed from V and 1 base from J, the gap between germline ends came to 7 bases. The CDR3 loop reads CAISGGGNTEAFF. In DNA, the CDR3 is TGTGCCATCAGTGGAGGAGGGAACACTGAAGCTTTCTTT.

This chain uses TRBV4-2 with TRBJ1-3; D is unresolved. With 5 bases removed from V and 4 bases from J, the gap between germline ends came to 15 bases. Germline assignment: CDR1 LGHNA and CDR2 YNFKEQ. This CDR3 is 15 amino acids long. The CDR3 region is CASSTLAGLGNTIYF. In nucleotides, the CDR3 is TGTGCCAGCAGCACCCTCGCAGGCCTCGGAAACACCATATATTTT.

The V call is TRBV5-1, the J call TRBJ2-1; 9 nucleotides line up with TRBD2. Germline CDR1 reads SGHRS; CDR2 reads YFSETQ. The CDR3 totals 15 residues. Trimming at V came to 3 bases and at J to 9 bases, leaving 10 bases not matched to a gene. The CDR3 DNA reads TGCGCCAGCAGCTCCACAGGGACTAGCCCCCGTGAGCAGTTCTTC. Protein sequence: CASSSTGTSPREQFF.

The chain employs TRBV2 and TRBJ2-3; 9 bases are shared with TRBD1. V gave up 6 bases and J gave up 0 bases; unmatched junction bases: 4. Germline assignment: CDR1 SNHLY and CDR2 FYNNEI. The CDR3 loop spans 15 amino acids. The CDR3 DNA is TGTGCCAGCAGCGCCGGGACAGGGAGCACAGATACGCAGTATTTT. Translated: CASSAGTGSTDTQYF.

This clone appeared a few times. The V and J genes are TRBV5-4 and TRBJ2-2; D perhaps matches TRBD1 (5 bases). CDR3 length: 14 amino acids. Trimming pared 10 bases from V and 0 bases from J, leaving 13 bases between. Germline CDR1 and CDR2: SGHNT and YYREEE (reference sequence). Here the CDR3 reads CAGQARPNTGELFF. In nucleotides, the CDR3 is TGTGCCGGACAAGCGAGACCGAACACCGGGGAGCTGTTTTTT.

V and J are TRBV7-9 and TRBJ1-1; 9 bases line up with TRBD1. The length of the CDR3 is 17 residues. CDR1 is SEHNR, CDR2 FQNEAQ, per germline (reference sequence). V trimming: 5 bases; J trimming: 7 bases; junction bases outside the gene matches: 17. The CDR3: CASSPKAVGQGSDEAFF. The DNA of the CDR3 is TGTGCCAGCAGCCCTAAAGCGGTAGGACAGGGGTCGGATGAAGCTTTCTTT.

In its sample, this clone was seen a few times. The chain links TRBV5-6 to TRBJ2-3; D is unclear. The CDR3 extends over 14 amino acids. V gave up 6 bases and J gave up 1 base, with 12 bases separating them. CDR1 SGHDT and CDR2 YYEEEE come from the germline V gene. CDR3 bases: TGTGCCAGCAATCTTGAGATTGGCACAGATACGCAGTATTTT. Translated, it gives CASNLEIGTDTQYF.

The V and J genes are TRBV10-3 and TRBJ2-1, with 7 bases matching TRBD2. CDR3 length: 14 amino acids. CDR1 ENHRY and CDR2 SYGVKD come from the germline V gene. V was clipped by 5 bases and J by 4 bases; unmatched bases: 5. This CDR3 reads CAISSGTAYNEQFF. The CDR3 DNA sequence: TGTGCCATCAGTAGCGGGACCGCATACAATGAGCAGTTCTTC.

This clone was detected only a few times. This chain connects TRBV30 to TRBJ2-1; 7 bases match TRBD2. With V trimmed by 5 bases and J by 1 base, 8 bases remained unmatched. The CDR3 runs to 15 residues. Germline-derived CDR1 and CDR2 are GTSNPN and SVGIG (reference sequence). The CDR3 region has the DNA TGTGCCTGGTCGGGAGGCCCGGAATCCTACAATGAGCAGTTCTTC. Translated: CAWSGGPESYNEQFF.

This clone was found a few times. The DNA of the CDR3 is TGCGCCAGCAGCTTGACAGATCTTCAAGAGACCCAGTACTTC. It translates to CASSLTDLQETQYF. The V call is TRBV5-1, the J call TRBJ2-5; D unresolved. The CDR3 runs to 14 residues. Germline V gene lookup returns CDR1 SGHRS and CDR2 YFSETQ. V lost 1 base to trimming and J lost 2 bases, with 9 bases between them.

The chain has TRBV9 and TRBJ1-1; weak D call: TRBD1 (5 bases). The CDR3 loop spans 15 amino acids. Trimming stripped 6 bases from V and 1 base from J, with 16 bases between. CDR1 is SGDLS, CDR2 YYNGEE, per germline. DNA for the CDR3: TGTGCCAGCACCCAGACAGAGGCCCCGAACACTGAAGCTTTCTTT. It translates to CASTQTEAPNTEAFF.

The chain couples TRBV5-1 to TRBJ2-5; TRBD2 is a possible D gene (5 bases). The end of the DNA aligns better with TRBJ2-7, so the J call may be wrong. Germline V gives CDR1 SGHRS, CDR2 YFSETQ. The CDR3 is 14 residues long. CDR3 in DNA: TGCGCCAGCACGACGGGAACCTCCTCCTACGAGCAGTACTTC. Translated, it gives CASTTGTSSYEQYF.

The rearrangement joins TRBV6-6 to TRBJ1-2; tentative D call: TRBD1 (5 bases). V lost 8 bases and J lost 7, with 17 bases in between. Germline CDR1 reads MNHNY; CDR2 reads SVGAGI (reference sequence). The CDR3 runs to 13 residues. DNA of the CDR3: TGTGCCAGCGAGGTGCGGGGGAATTCTGGCTACACCTTC. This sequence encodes CASEVRGNSGYTF.

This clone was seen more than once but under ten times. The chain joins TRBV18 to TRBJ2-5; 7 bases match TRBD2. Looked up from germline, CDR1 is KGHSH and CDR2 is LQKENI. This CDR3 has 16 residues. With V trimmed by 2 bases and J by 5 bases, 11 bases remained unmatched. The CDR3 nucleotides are TGTGCCAGCTCACCAATGAGGGCGCTGGGAGGGGAGACCCAGTACTTC. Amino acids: CASSPMRALGGETQYF. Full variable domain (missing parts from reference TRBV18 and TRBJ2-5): NAGVMQNPRHLVRRRGQEARLRCSPMKGHSHVYWYRQLPEEGLKFMVYLQKENIIDESGMPKERFSAEFPKEGPSILRIQQVVRGDSAAYFCASSPMRALGGETQYFGPGTRLLVL.

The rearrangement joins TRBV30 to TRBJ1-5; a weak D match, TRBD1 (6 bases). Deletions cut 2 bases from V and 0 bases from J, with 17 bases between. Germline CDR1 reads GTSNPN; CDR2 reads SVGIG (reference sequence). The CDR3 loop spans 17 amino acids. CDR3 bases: TGTGCCTGGAGTCCTGCCAGGGGTCCCTATAGCAATCAGCCCCAGCATTTT. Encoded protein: CAWSPARGPYSNQPQHF.

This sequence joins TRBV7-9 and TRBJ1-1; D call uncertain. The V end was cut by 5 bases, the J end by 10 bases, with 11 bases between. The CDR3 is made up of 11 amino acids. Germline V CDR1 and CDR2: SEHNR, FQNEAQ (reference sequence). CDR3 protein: CASSQELRAFF. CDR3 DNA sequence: TGTGCCAGCAGCCAAGAACTGCGAGCTTTCTTT.

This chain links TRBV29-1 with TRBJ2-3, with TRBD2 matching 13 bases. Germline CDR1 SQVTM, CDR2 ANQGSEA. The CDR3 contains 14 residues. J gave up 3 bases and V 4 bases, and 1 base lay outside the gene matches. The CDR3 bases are TGCAGCGTTGGACTAGCGGGAGGTACAGATACGCAGTATTTT. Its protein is CSVGLAGGTDTQYF.

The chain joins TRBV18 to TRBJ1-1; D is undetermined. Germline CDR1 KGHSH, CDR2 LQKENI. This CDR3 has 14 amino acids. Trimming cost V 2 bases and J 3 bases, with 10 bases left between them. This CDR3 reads CASSPTTSDTEAFF. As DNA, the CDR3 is TGTGCCAGCTCACCAACCACATCCGACACTGAAGCTTTCTTT.

The CDR3 coding sequence is TGTGCCAGCAGGCGAGGCGCAGATACGCAGTATTTT. Amino acids: CASRRGADTQYF. The V call is TRBV27, the J call TRBJ2-3; unclear D gene. CDR3 length: 12 residues. Trimming took off 6 bases at V and 4 bases at J, with 8 bases between the two ends. The germline CDR1 and CDR2 sequences are MNHEY and SMNVEV (reference sequence).

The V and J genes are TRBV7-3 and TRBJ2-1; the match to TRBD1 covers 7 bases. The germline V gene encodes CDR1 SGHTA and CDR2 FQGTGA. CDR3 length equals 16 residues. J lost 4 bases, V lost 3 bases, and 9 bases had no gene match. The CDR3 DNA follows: TGTGCCAGCAGCTTCTTTGCCGGGACAGCGTACAATGAGCAGTTCTTC. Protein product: CASSFFAGTAYNEQFF.

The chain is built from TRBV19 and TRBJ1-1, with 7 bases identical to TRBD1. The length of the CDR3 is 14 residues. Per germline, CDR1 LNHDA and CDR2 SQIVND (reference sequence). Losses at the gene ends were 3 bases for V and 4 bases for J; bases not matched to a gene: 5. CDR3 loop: CASSIMQGVTEAFF. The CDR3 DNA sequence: TGTGCCAGTAGTATTATGCAGGGGGTCACTGAAGCTTTCTTT.

The CDR3: CAISGEAESGLFNEQYF. The CDR3 nucleotides are TGTGCCATCAGTGGCGAGGCGGAGAGCGGACTCTTCAACGAGCAGTACTTC. The V and J genes are TRBV10-3 and TRBJ2-7, with TRBD2 as a possible D gene (5 bases). There are 17 residues in the CDR3. V was cut by 4 bases and J by 5 bases, with 24 bases left in between. Germline V gene data show CDR1 as ENHRY and CDR2 as SYGVKD.